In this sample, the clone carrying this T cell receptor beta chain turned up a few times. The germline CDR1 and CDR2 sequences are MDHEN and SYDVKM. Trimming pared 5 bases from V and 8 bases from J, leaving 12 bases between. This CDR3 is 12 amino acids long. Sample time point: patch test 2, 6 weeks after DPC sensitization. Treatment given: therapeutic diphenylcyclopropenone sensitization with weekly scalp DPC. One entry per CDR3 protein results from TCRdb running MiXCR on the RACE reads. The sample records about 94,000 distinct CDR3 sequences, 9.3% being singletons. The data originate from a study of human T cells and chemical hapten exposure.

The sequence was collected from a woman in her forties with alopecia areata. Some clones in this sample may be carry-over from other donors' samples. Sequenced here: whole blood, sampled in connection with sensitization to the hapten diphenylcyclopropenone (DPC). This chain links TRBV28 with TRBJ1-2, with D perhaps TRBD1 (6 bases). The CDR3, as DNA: TGTGCCAGCAGTCAGCAGGGGAGCGGCTACACCTTC. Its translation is CASSQQGSGYTF.